This TCR beta chain was identified during a study of T-cell reconstitution after alpha-beta-depleted transplantation in children. Unique molecular identifiers were used to barcode this TCRbeta library. Via MiXCR, TCRdb re-called the PCR reads, giving one row per CDR3 protein. The table records 100,000 to 120,000 distinct CDR3 sequences, around 10% of them present only once. This clonotype appeared many times. V lost 3 bases and J lost 6, with 8 bases in between. The length of the CDR3 is 12 residues. CDR1 ENHRY and CDR2 SYGVKD come from the germline V gene. The sample was PBMCs from the stem cell graft donor, taken from the stem cell graft. J is TRBJ1-2 and V is TRBV10-3; D is possibly TRBD1 (5 bases). The sequence was collected from a human donor who donated a stem cell graft to a child with acute lymphoblastic leukemia. The CDR3 loop is CAISEGDHGYTF. CDR3 nucleotide sequence: TGTGCCATCAGTGAAGGGGATCATGGCTACACCTTC.